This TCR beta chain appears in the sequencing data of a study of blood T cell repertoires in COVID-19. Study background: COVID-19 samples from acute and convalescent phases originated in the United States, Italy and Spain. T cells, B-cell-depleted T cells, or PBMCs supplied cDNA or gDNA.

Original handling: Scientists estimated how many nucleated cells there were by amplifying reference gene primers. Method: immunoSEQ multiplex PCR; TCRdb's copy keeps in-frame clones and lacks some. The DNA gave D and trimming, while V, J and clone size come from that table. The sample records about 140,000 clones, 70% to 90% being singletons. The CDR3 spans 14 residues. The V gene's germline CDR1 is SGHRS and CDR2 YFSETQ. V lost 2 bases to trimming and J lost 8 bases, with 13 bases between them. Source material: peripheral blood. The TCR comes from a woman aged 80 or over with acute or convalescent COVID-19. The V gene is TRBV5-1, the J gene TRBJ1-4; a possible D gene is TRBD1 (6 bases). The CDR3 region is CASSFGQGNEKLFF. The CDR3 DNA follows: TGCGCCAGCAGCTTCGGGCAGGGGAACGAAAAACTGTTTTTT.